This TCR beta chain was observed in a study of T cell responses to AZD1222 COVID-19 vaccine. V lost 4 bases, J lost 7 bases, and 14 bases lay in between. CDR1 is WNHNN and CDR2 is SYGVQD in the germline V gene (reference sequence). The CDR3 has 14 residues. Method: immunoSEQ multiplex PCR; TCRdb's copy keeps in-frame clones and lacks some. Here the sample spans about 150,000 clones, 85% to 95% being singletons. The sequencing here drew on peripheral blood, taken 28 days after the second AZD1222 dose. The origin of this receptor is an adult who received the AZD1222 COVID-19 vaccine. The gene calls are TRBV10-1 and TRBJ2-1; D not resolved. CDR3 DNA sequence: TGCGCCAGCAGTGGACGCGGATTAGGGAATGAGCAGTTCTTC. Protein product: CASSGRGLGNEQFF.